A selection of T cell receptor beta chains follows, all from one sample in a study of CD8 T cells in Susac syndrome. Each CDR3 protein is one row after TCRdb ran MiXCR on the immunoSEQ multiplex PCR reads. In the table there are roughly 100,000 distinct CDR3 sequences, roughly 94% of which are singletons. Material: CD8+ T cells from PBMCs. The receptors were sampled from a human donor with Susac syndrome. The CDR3 runs from the conserved cysteine through the conserved F or W. D genes are given only for firm matches. Where a row states a size, it is once, few, many or the class of an expanded clone; other rows omit it.

CDR3 length: 13
clone size: NA
V gene: TRBV7-6
J gene: TRBJ1-1
D gene: NA
CDR3 DNA: TGTGCCAGCAGCTTAGCGGGAAGCCCTGAAGCTTTCTTT
CDR3 protein: CASSLAGSPEAFF

CDR3 length: 14
clone size: NA
V gene: TRBV6-6
J gene: TRBJ1-5
D gene: TRBD1
CDR3 DNA: TGTGCCAGCACTGAGACAGGGGGCAATCAGCCCCAGCATTTT
CDR3 protein: CASTETGGNQPQHF

CDR3 length: 14
clone size: NA
V gene: TRBV9
J gene: TRBJ1-5
D gene: NA
CDR3 DNA: TGTGCCAGCAGCGTAGAAGGAGGGAATCAGCCCCAGCATTTT
CDR3 protein: CASSVEGGNQPQHF

CDR3 length: 14
clone size: NA
V gene: TRBV20-1
J gene: TRBJ2-7
D gene: TRBD1
CDR3 DNA: TGCAGTGCTAGAGGCCGGACAGGTGTCTACGAGCAGTACTTC
CDR3 protein: CSARGRTGVYEQYF

CDR3 length: 13
clone size: NA
V gene: TRBV11-2
J gene: TRBJ2-7
D gene: NA
CDR3 DNA: TGTGCCAGCAGCCGGGGACGGACCTACGAGCAGTACTTC
CDR3 protein: CASSRGRTYEQYF

CDR3 length: 13
clone size: NA
V gene: TRBV5-4
J gene: TRBJ2-7
D gene: NA
CDR3 DNA: TGTGCCAGCAGCTCGTGGCAGGGGTACGAGCAGTACTTC
CDR3 protein: CASSSWQGYEQYF

CDR3 length: 14
clone size: NA
V gene: TRBV3-1
J gene: TRBJ1-2
D gene: TRBD1
CDR3 DNA: TGTGCCAGCAGCCAGGCGACAGGGGACTATGGCTACACCTTC
CDR3 protein: CASSQATGDYGYTF

CDR3 length: 12
clone size: NA
V gene: TRBV6-5
J gene: TRBJ2-7
D gene: NA
CDR3 DNA: TGTGCCAGCAGTCATCCCGGGGACGAGCAGTACTTC
CDR3 protein: CASSHPGDEQYF

CDR3 length: 13
clone size: NA
V gene: TRBV19
J gene: TRBJ2-5
D gene: TRBD1
CDR3 DNA: TGTGCCAGTACGGGACAGGGCTTGGAGACCCAGTACTTC
CDR3 protein: CASTGQGLETQYF

CDR3 length: 12
clone size: NA
V gene: TRBV6-6
J gene: TRBJ2-7
D gene: NA
CDR3 DNA: TGTGTCGTCCAGGGGCTCCAATACGAGCAGTACTTC
CDR3 protein: CVVQGLQYEQYF

CDR3 length: 14
clone size: NA
V gene: TRBV12-3/TRBV12-4
J gene: TRBJ1-6
D gene: NA
CDR3 DNA: TGTGCCAGCAGTTTAAGCGGGGATAATTCACCCCTCCACTTT
CDR3 protein: CASSLSGDNSPLHF

CDR3 length: 15
clone size: NA
V gene: TRBV7-9
J gene: TRBJ2-1
D gene: NA
CDR3 DNA: TGTGCCAGCAGCCCCGCGGACAGCGGATACAATGAGCAGTTCTTC
CDR3 protein: CASSPADSGYNEQFF

CDR3 length: 12
clone size: NA
V gene: TRBV29-1
J gene: TRBJ1-1
D gene: NA
CDR3 DNA: TGCAGCGTTGAAACCGGGTCCACTGAAGCTTTCTTT
CDR3 protein: CSVETGSTEAFF

CDR3 length: 14
clone size: NA
V gene: TRBV6-5
J gene: TRBJ2-7
D gene: TRBD1
CDR3 DNA: TGTGCCACCCCCGACAGGGGGGAGTCCTACGAGCAGTACTTC
CDR3 protein: CATPDRGESYEQYF

CDR3 length: 13
clone size: NA
V gene: TRBV19
J gene: TRBJ1-1
D gene: NA
CDR3 DNA: TGTGCCAGTAGTATCTTTGAGGGGACTGAAGCTTTCTTT
CDR3 protein: CASSIFEGTEAFF

CDR3 length: 13
clone size: NA
V gene: TRBV11-2
J gene: TRBJ2-5
D gene: NA
CDR3 DNA: TGTGCCAGCAGCTTAGATCCGAGTTTATCGAAATACTTC
CDR3 protein: CASSLDPSLSKYF

CDR3 length: 14
clone size: NA
V gene: TRBV27
J gene: TRBJ1-4
D gene: NA
CDR3 DNA: TGTGCCAGCAGTTTAAAGGGGGAGCGGGAAAAACTGTTTTTT
CDR3 protein: CASSLKGEREKLFF

CDR3 length: 15
clone size: NA
V gene: TRBV7-8
J gene: TRBJ2-3
D gene: NA
CDR3 DNA: TGTGCCAGCAGCTTAGGACGAGCGAACGTCGATACGCAGTATTTT
CDR3 protein: CASSLGRANVDTQYF

CDR3 length: 12
clone size: NA
V gene: TRBV12-3/TRBV12-4
J gene: TRBJ1-1
D gene: NA
CDR3 DNA: TGTGCCACCATAACAGGGAACACTGAAGCTTTCTTT
CDR3 protein: CATITGNTEAFF

CDR3 length: 14
clone size: NA
V gene: TRBV6-2/TRBV6-3
J gene: TRBJ2-1
D gene: NA
CDR3 DNA: TGTGCCAGCAGCCCCGGGGGATCCTACAATGAGCAGTTCTTC
CDR3 protein: CASSPGGSYNEQFF

CDR3 length: 13
clone size: once
V gene: TRBV29-1
J gene: TRBJ2-7
D gene: NA
CDR3 DNA: TGCAGCGTTGTGGTCGCCGGCTCCTACGAGCAGTACTTC
CDR3 protein: CSVVVAGSYEQYF

CDR3 length: 13
clone size: NA
V gene: TRBV20-1
J gene: TRBJ2-5
D gene: NA
CDR3 DNA: TGCAGTGCTATCCCGAGCGACTTCGAGACCCAGTACTTC
CDR3 protein: CSAIPSDFETQYF

CDR3 length: 16
clone size: NA
V gene: TRBV27
J gene: TRBJ1-1
D gene: NA
CDR3 DNA: TGTGCCAGCAGCCTCAATCAGGGGATTGGAAACACTGAAGCTTTCTTT
CDR3 protein: CASSLNQGIGNTEAFF

CDR3 length: 12
clone size: NA
V gene: TRBV7-9
J gene: TRBJ1-2
D gene: NA
CDR3 DNA: TGTGCCAGCAGGCCATTGGGGGAAGGCTACACCTTC
CDR3 protein: CASRPLGEGYTF

CDR3 length: 13
clone size: NA
V gene: TRBV29-1
J gene: TRBJ2-4
D gene: NA
CDR3 DNA: TGCAGCGTTGGGGACGGTTCCAAAAACATTCAGTACTTC
CDR3 protein: CSVGDGSKNIQYF

CDR3 length: 12
clone size: NA
V gene: TRBV29-1
J gene: TRBJ2-7
D gene: NA
CDR3 DNA: TGCAGCGCTGCCGCGGGGAGCTACGAGCAGTACTTC
CDR3 protein: CSAAAGSYEQYF

CDR3 length: 13
clone size: NA
V gene: TRBV10-3
J gene: TRBJ1-5
D gene: NA
CDR3 DNA: TGTGCCAACAAGGGGGATAACAATCAGCCCCAGCATTTT
CDR3 protein: CANKGDNNQPQHF

CDR3 length: 15
clone size: NA
V gene: TRBV27
J gene: TRBJ1-5
D gene: NA
CDR3 DNA: TGTGCCAGCAGTTTAGTGGGGAGGGGAAATCAGCCCCAGCATTTT
CDR3 protein: CASSLVGRGNQPQHF

CDR3 length: 13
clone size: NA
V gene: TRBV29-1
J gene: TRBJ2-1
D gene: TRBD2
CDR3 DNA: TGCAGCGGTTGGGGCGGGGGAGGGTCCGAGCAGTTCTTC
CDR3 protein: CSGWGGGGSEQFF

CDR3 length: 11
clone size: NA
V gene: TRBV5-1
J gene: TRBJ1-2
D gene: NA
CDR3 DNA: TGCGCCAGCGCGGGAGACTATGGCTACACCTTC
CDR3 protein: CASAGDYGYTF

CDR3 length: 16
clone size: NA
V gene: TRBV9
J gene: TRBJ1-6
D gene: NA
CDR3 DNA: TGTGCCAGCAGCTCAACCCCCCCGGCAGGGGATTCACCCCTCCACTTT
CDR3 protein: CASSSTPPAGDSPLHF

CDR3 length: 14
clone size: NA
V gene: TRBV5-6
J gene: TRBJ1-1
D gene: NA
CDR3 DNA: TGTGCCAGCAGCTCAGCACGGCCGAACACTGAAGCTTTCTTT
CDR3 protein: CASSSARPNTEAFF

CDR3 length: 18
clone size: once
V gene: TRBV7-7
J gene: TRBJ2-1
D gene: TRBD2
CDR3 DNA: TGTGCCAGCAGCTTAGGGCCATCACTAGCGGGGCCATACAATGAGCAGTTCTTC
CDR3 protein: CASSLGPSLAGPYNEQFF

CDR3 length: 16
clone size: NA
V gene: TRBV20-1
J gene: TRBJ2-1
D gene: TRBD2
CDR3 DNA: TGCAGTGCCATCACCCTCCTAGCGGGGGAGTACAATGAGCAGTTCTTC
CDR3 protein: CSAITLLAGEYNEQFF

CDR3 length: 13
clone size: once
V gene: TRBV9
J gene: TRBJ2-7
D gene: NA
CDR3 DNA: TGTGCCAGCAGCGTAGGGGGTACCTACGAGCAGTACTTC
CDR3 protein: CASSVGGTYEQYF

CDR3 length: 10
clone size: many
V gene: TRBV7-9
J gene: TRBJ2-5
D gene: NA
CDR3 DNA: TGTGCCAGCAGGGCAGAGACCCAGTACTTC
CDR3 protein: CASRAETQYF

CDR3 length: 14
clone size: NA
V gene: TRBV6-2/TRBV6-3
J gene: TRBJ1-6
D gene: NA
CDR3 DNA: TGTGCCAGCGGGGCAGCGGACTTTAATTCACCCCTCCACTTT
CDR3 protein: CASGAADFNSPLHF

CDR3 length: 10
clone size: few
V gene: TRBV9
J gene: TRBJ2-1
D gene: NA
CDR3 DNA: TGTGCTTCGGCGGGCAATGAGCAGTTCTTC
CDR3 protein: CASAGNEQFF

CDR3 length: 13
clone size: NA
V gene: TRBV29-1
J gene: TRBJ2-1
D gene: NA
CDR3 DNA: TGCAGCGTTGTTTGGGGGGCTCGGGATGAGCAGTTCTTC
CDR3 protein: CSVVWGARDEQFF

CDR3 length: 17
clone size: once
V gene: TRBV3-1
J gene: TRBJ1-5
D gene: TRBD1
CDR3 DNA: TGTGCCAGCAGCCGAGCGGAGGGACAGGTGGACAATCAGCCCCAGCATTTT
CDR3 protein: CASSRAEGQVDNQPQHF

CDR3 length: 13
clone size: NA
V gene: TRBV5-4
J gene: TRBJ2-7
D gene: TRBD2
CDR3 DNA: TGTGCCAGCAGCTTCGGGGGGGGATCCGAGCAGTACTTC
CDR3 protein: CASSFGGGSEQYF

CDR3 length: 17
clone size: NA
V gene: TRBV2
J gene: TRBJ2-3
D gene: TRBD2
CDR3 DNA: TGTGCCAGCAGTGCCCGGGAGGGGGGCTCGAGCACAGATACGCAGTATTTT
CDR3 protein: CASSAREGGSSTDTQYF

CDR3 length: 15
clone size: NA
V gene: TRBV7-3
J gene: TRBJ2-3
D gene: TRBD2
CDR3 DNA: TGTGCCAGCAGCAAAAGCGGGAGTGACACAGATACGCAGTATTTT
CDR3 protein: CASSKSGSDTDTQYF

CDR3 length: 15
clone size: NA
V gene: TRBV7-9
J gene: TRBJ2-5
D gene: NA
CDR3 DNA: TGTGCCAGCAGCTTAGTAATCGGCGGATATGAGACCCAGTACTTC
CDR3 protein: CASSLVIGGYETQYF

CDR3 length: 14
clone size: NA
V gene: TRBV9
J gene: TRBJ1-2
D gene: TRBD1
CDR3 DNA: TGTGCCAGCAGCGTTGGACAGGGAGGACAGGGCTACACCTTC
CDR3 protein: CASSVGQGGQGYTF

CDR3 length: 15
clone size: NA
V gene: TRBV7-3
J gene: TRBJ2-5
D gene: NA
CDR3 DNA: TGTGCCAGCAGCGAGGGACACCTTAAGGGAGAGACCCAGTACTTC
CDR3 protein: CASSEGHLKGETQYF

CDR3 length: 10
clone size: NA
V gene: TRBV20-1
J gene: TRBJ1-1
D gene: NA
CDR3 DNA: TGCAGTGCTAGGGCGAGACGAGCTTTCTTT
CDR3 protein: CSARARRAFF

CDR3 length: 17
clone size: NA
V gene: TRBV3-1
J gene: TRBJ2-1
D gene: TRBD2
CDR3 DNA: TGTGCCAGCAGCCATTCTGAAACTAGCGGGGGGACCTCTAGTCAGTTCTTC
CDR3 protein: CASSHSETSGGTSSQFF

CDR3 length: 15
clone size: NA
V gene: TRBV7-3
J gene: TRBJ1-2
D gene: TRBD1
CDR3 DNA: TGTGCCAGCAGTCTAGGACAGGGAAGTGGGTATGGCTACACCTTC
CDR3 protein: CASSLGQGSGYGYTF

CDR3 length: 16
clone size: NA
V gene: TRBV20-1
J gene: TRBJ1-5
D gene: TRBD1
CDR3 DNA: TGCAGTGCTCTCCGGGAGGGGGACAGCAGCAATCAGCCCCAGCATTTT
CDR3 protein: CSALREGDSSNQPQHF

CDR3 length: 15
clone size: NA
V gene: TRBV5-1
J gene: TRBJ2-2
D gene: NA
CDR3 DNA: TGCGCCAGCAGCTTGGTTCAGGACAACACCGGGGAGCTGTTTTTT
CDR3 protein: CASSLVQDNTGELFF

CDR3 length: 18
clone size: once
V gene: TRBV2
J gene: TRBJ2-3
D gene: NA
CDR3 DNA: TGTGCCAGCAGCCAACCCGACCGGGACTCGTTTCCGACAGATACGCAGTATTTT
CDR3 protein: CASSQPDRDSFPTDTQYF

CDR3 length: 13
clone size: few
V gene: TRBV4-3
J gene: TRBJ2-7
D gene: NA
CDR3 DNA: TGCGCCAGCAGCCAGAGGACGGGGAGGGAGCAGTACTTC
CDR3 protein: CASSQRTGREQYF

CDR3 length: 15
clone size: NA
V gene: TRBV29-1
J gene: TRBJ1-1
D gene: NA
CDR3 DNA: TGCAGCGTTGTGGGGCGCGCGGAAGAGAACACTGAAGCTTTCTTT
CDR3 protein: CSVVGRAEENTEAFF